This T cell receptor beta chain was identified in a study of metastatic and nonmetastatic thyroid tumors. Study background: From malignant and benign thyroid patients, repertoires in blood and in tumor or nodule tissue were compared. Study-level points and caveats: Reportedly, malignant thyroid tumors had significantly higher TCR beta diversity than benign nodules, in blood and tumor.

Authors' methods: For papillary thyroid cancer, a distant-metastasis classifier was constructed from CDR3 differences observed across clinicopathological groups. TCRdb reassembled clones from the PCR reads with MiXCR. TCRdb assigned the V and J calls; the authors' analysis was not used. The profile shows about 14,000 clones, approximately 12% of them singletons. This clone was found many times. What it binds is unknown. The germline V gene encodes CDR1 DFQATT and CDR2 SNEGSKA (reference sequence). Trimming removed 1 base at V and 8 bases at J, with 27 bases between. This CDR3 region has 18 residues. Thyroid surgery took place with no prior treatment in any patient.

The origin of this receptor is a female donor with papillary thyroid cancer or a benign thyroid nodule (not recorded which). Some clones in this sample may be carry-over from other donors' samples. J is TRBJ2-1 and V is TRBV20-1, with D possibly TRBD2 on 7 matching bases. The sequenced material came from blood. The CDR3, as DNA: TGCAGTGCTAGAGTCAAACGGGGGGCCCCTTCTATTCGGGATGAGCAGTTCTTC. Its protein is CSARVKRGAPSIRDEQFF.